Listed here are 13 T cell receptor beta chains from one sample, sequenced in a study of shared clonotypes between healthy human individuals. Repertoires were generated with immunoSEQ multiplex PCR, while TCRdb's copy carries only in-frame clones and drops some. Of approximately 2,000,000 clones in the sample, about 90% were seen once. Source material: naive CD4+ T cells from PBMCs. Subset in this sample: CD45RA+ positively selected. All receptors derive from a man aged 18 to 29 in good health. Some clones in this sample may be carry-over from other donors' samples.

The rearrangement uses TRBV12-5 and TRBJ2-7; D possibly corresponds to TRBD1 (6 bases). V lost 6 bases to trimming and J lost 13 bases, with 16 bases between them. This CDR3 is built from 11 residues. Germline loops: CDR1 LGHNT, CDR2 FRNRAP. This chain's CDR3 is CASGLEDSRYF. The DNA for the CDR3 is TGTGCTAGTGGCCTAGAGGACAGCCGTTACTTC. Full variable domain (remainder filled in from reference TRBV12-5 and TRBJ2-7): DARVTQTPRHKVTEMGQEVTMRCQPILGHNTVFWYRQTMMQGLELLAYFRNRAPLDDSGMPKDRFSAEMPDATLATLKIQPSEPRDSAVYFCASGLEDSRYFGPGTRLTVT.

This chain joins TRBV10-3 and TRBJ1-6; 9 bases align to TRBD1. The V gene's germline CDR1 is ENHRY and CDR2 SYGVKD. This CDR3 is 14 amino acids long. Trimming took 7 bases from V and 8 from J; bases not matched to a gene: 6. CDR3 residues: CAIKGQGGDSPLHF. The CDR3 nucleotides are TGTGCCATCAAGGGACAGGGCGGCGATTCACCCCTCCACTTT.

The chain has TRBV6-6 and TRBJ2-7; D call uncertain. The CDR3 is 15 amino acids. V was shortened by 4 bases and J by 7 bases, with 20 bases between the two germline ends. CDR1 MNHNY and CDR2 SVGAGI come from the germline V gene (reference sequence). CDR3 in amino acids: CASSFGFTRVGEQYF. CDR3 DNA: TGTGCCAGCAGTTTCGGGTTCACCAGAGTGGGGGAGCAGTACTTC.

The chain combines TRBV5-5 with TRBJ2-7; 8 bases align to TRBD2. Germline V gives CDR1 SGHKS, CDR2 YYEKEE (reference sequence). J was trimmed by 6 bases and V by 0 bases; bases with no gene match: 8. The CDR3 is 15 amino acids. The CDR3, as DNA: TGTGCCAGCAGCTTGGTAGCGGGACCCCAGGGCGAGCAGTACTTC. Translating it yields CASSLVAGPQGEQYF.

CDR3 sequence reads: CAWSRDGRGLTMNTEAFF. The CDR3 nucleotides are TGTGCCTGGAGCAGGGACGGCAGGGGTCTCACTATGAACACTGAAGCTTTCTTT. The rearrangement uses TRBV30 and TRBJ1-1; tentatively, D is TRBD1 (6 bases). Germline lookup yields CDR1 GTSNPN and CDR2 SVGIG (reference sequence). V gave up 3 bases and J gave up 0 bases, with 23 bases separating them. The CDR3 consists of 18 residues. The whole variable domain, remainder taken from reference TRBV30 and TRBJ1-1, is SQTIHQWPATLVQPVGSPLSLECTVEGTSNPNLYWYRQAAGRGLQLLFYSVGIGQISSEVPQNLSASRPQDRQFILSSKKLLLSDSGFYLCAWSRDGRGLTMNTEAFFGQGTRLTVV.

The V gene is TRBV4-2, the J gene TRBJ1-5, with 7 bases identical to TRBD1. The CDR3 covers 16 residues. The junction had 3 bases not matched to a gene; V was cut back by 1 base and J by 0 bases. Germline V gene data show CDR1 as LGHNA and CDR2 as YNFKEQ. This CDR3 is CASSQGGTDSNQPQHF. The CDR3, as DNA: TGTGCCAGCAGCCAAGGGGGGACAGATAGCAATCAGCCCCAGCATTTT.

The CDR3 DNA reads TGTGCCAGCTCGGGTAGGGGACTAGCGGGAGGAGTTGAGCAGTTCTTC. It specifies CASSGRGLAGGVEQFF. This chain connects TRBV28 to TRBJ2-1, with 15 bases fitting TRBD2. V was pared by 8 bases and J by 9 bases, with 11 bases of the junction left unmatched. This CDR3 has 16 amino acids. CDR1 and CDR2 (germline): MDHEN, SYDVKM.

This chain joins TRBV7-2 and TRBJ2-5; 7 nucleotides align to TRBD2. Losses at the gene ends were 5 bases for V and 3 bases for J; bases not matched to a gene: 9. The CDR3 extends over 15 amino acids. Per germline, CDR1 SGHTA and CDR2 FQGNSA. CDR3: CASSRSAAGEETQYF. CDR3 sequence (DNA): TGTGCCAGCAGCCGCAGCGCGGCGGGAGAAGAGACCCAGTACTTC.

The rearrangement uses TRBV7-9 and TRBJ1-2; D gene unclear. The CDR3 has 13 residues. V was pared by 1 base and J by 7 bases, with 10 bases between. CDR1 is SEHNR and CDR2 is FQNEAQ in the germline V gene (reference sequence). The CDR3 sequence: CASSLGGFGGYTF. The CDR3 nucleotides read TGTGCCAGCAGCTTAGGAGGTTTCGGTGGCTACACCTTC.

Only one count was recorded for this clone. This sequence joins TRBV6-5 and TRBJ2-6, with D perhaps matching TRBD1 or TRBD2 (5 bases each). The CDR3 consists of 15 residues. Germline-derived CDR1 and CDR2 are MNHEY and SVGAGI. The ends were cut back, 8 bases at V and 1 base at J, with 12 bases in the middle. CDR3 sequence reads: CASGTGLSGANVLTF. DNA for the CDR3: TGTGCCAGCGGAACGGGGCTTTCTGGGGCCAACGTCCTGACTTTC.

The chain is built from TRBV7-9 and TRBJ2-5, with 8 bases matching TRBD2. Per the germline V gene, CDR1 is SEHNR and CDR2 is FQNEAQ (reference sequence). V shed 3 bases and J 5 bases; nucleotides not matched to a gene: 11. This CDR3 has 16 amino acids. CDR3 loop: CASSFPPGGPGETQYF. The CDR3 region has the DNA TGTGCCAGCAGCTTTCCCCCGGGAGGGCCGGGTGAGACCCAGTACTTC.

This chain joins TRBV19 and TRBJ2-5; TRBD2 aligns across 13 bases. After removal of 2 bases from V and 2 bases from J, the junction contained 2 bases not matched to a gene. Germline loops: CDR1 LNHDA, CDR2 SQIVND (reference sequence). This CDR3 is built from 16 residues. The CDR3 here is CASSILGLAGQETQYF. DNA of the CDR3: TGTGCCAGTAGTATATTGGGACTAGCGGGGCAAGAGACCCAGTACTTC.

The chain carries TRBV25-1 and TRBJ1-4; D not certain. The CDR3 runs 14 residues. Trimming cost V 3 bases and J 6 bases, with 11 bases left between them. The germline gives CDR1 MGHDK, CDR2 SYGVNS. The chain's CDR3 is CASSDGRIYEKLFF. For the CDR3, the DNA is TGTGCCAGCAGTGATGGAAGGATCTATGAAAAACTGTTTTTT. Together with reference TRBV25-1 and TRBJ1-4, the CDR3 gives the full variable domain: EADIYQTPRYLVIGTGKKITLECSQTMGHDKMYWYQQDPGMELHLIHYSYGVNSTEKGDLSSESTVSRIRTEHFPLTLESARPSHTSQYLCASSDGRIYEKLFFGSGTQLSVL.